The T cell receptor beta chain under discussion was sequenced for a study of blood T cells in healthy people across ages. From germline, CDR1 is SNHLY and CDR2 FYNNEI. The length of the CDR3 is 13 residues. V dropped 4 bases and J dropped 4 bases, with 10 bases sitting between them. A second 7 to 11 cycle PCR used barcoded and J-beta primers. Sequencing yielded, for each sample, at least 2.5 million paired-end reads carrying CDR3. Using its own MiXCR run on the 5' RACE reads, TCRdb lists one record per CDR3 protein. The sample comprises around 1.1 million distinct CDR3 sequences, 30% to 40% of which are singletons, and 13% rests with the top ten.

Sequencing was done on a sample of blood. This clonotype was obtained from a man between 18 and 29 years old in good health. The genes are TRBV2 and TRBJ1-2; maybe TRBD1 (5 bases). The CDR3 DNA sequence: TGTGCCAGCAGTGGCCGGGGGGGCTATGGCTACACCTTC. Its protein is CASSGRGGYGYTF.